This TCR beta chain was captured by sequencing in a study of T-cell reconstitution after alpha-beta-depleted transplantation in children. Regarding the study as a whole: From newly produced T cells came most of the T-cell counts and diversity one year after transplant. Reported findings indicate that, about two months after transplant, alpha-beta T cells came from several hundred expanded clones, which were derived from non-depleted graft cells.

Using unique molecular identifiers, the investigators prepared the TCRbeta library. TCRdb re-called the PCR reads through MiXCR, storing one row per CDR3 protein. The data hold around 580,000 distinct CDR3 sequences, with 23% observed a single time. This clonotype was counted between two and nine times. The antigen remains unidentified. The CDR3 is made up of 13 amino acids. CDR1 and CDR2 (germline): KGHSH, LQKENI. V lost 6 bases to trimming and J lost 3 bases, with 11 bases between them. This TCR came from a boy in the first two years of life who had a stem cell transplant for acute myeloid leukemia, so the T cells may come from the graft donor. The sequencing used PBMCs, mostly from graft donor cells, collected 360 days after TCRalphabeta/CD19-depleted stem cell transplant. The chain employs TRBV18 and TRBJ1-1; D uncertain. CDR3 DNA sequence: TGTGCCAGCTCGTCGGGTAAGGACACTGAAGCTTTCTTT. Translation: CASSSGKDTEAFF.